The count of the clone carrying this T cell receptor (beta chain) is one. This CDR3 is 12 amino acids long. V lost 2 bases and J lost 7, with 9 bases in between. Germline CDR1 and CDR2: GTSNPN and SVGIG (reference sequence). This table comes from immunoSEQ multiplex PCR, and its TCRdb copy is limited to in-frame clones, with some not included. The sample has fewer than 95,000 clones, about 93% seen once. The sample originates from a study of T cell changes during pregnancy in multiple sclerosis. The sequencing used peripheral blood, collected in the first trimester of pregnancy. This receptor was taken from a female donor in good health, enrolled as a control in a pregnancy study. This chain joins TRBV30 and TRBJ1-5; a weak D match, TRBD1 (5 bases). CDR3 protein: CAWSPGLQPQHF. The CDR3 coding sequence is TGTGCCTGGAGTCCGGGACTCCAGCCCCAGCATTTT. The variable domain in full, completed from reference TRBV30 and TRBJ1-5, reads SQTIHQWPATLVQPVGSPLSLECTVEGTSNPNLYWYRQAAGRGLQLLFYSVGIGQISSEVPQNLSASRPQDRQFILSSKKLLLSDSGFYLCAWSPGLQPQHFGDGTRLSIL.